This TCR beta chain is from a study of CD8+ T cells in alopecia areata (dated by TCRdb to 2016 to 2019). Turning to the overall study: The treated patients took part in an open-label pilot trial in which moderate-to-severe alopecia areata was treated with oral tofacitinib at 5 to 10 mg twice daily. On the human side, TCRbeta sequencing was run on scalp tissue and on sorted CD4+ and CD8+ peripheral blood T cells from healthy controls and from alopecia areata patients with either patchy or totalis/universalis disease. Tofacitinib was given for 6 to 18 months, followed by 6 months of follow-up off drug to assess delayed response and recurrence. TCRbeta CDR3 regions were amplified by immunoSEQ multiplex PCR with 35 Vbeta forward and 13 Jbeta reverse primers. To study T cell clonal expansion in alopecia areata, the researchers applied high-throughput TCRbeta sequencing to both the C3H/HeJ mouse model and human patients. Biopsies were taken from tofacitinib-treated patients at baseline and at 4 and 24 weeks of treatment, and a later scalp biopsy was taken in several of the tofacitinib-treated patients. RNA was extracted with the PAXgene miRNA kit for fixed scalp, the miRNeasy kit for PBMCs, and the RNeasy kit for mouse skin. Scalp clonality was compared across normal scalp (n=4), patchy alopecia areata scalp (n=8), and alopecia totalis/universalis scalp (n=8).

Reading the germline V gene (reference sequence) gives CDR1 GTSNPN and CDR2 SVGIG. Including the terminal cysteine and phenylalanine, the CDR3 comprises 12 residues. The kept DNA is CDR3 alone, 36 bases in frame from the first base. A distance of 12 bases separates the germline ends of V and J, which lose 3 bases and 12 bases respectively. From alopecia areata patients, peripheral blood was collected along with lesional scalp punch biopsies. PBMCs were separated by density centrifugation and stained for CD3, CD4 and CD8, after which CD4+ and CD8+ T cells were sorted on a FACSAria. Libraries were made using the immunoSEQ multiplex PCR assay. To provide template for TCR sequencing, every sample had RNA extracted and reverse transcribed into cDNA. SuperScript III was used to make first-strand cDNA, primed with a 2:1 mix of oligo-dT and random hexamers. A synthetic immune receptor repertoire was used to assess amplification bias, and residual bias was removed computationally. Concerning the study's data processing: After raw reads were preprocessed to remove errors, the CDR3 was defined following IMGT conventions as running from the conserved cysteine to phenylalanine. Clonality was computed by normalizing Shannon entropy by log2 of the number of productive unique TCRs and subtracting the result from 1. Whether scalp clones were CD4 or CD8 was inferred by matching scalp TCRbeta sequences against CD4 and CD8 repertoires sorted from blood. Imported from immuneACCESS, the table was reduced by TCRdb to in-frame sequences with V and J called. These copies leave out some clones; in studies compared against another copy, an unresolved V gene accounts for under half, and the cause of the remainder is not known. V and J calls plus clone size are reproduced from that table; the DNA served to infer D and trimming. The sample table records about 98,000 clones; about 45% of these occur just once. The ten top clones hold 0.79% of the sample.

Regarding this clone: Its recognized antigen is unknown. Base qualities are not provided; no much larger clone lies one nucleotide away.

What the authors observed across the whole study: Shared TCR sequences between patients were less evident than in mice, which may be partly attributable to HLA diversity in the patient population. Resident alphabeta T cells in normal human skin are also sequenced, complicating scalp TCR repertoire analysis, unlike mouse skin dominated by gammadelta T cells. Lesional scalp, especially in alopecia totalis/universalis, showed higher clonality and more expanded CD8+ clones than normal scalp, suggesting antigenic drive.

The receptor comes from a human donor with alopecia areata. The sequence joins TRBV30 to TRBJ1-6; the D gene assignment is ambiguous. The specimen was CD4+ T cells sorted from blood. CDR3 sequence: CAWRAREEPLHF. The nucleotide sequence reads as follows: TGTGCCTGGAGGGCCCGAGAAGAACCCCTCCACTTT.